The entry below describes one T cell receptor beta chain. Germline-derived CDR1 and CDR2 are GTSNPN and SVGIG (reference sequence). V gave up 1 base and J gave up 10 bases; unmatched junction bases: 11. This CDR3 is built from 16 residues. These data come from a study of PD-L1 blockade in urothelial cancer. Turning to the study itself: About 90% of the 29 patients were males with bladder-origin urothelial cancer.

The time point denotes: pretreatment peripheral blood. What went into each PCR as a spike was synthetic TCR analog templates. The data were produced by immunoSEQ multiplex PCR, yet TCRdb's version contains in-frame clones alone and is incomplete. The repertoire holds about 86,000 clones, about 84% seen once, with around 15% in the top ten. The receptor was isolated from a man aged 60 to 69 with urothelial cancer. The sequences come from PBMCs, collected around atezolizumab (anti-PD-L1) treatment. The chain links TRBV30 to TRBJ2-1; 12 bases map to TRBD1. As DNA, the CDR3 is TGTGCCTGGAGTGGCGCCCCCGGGACAGGGGGCAGGGAGCAGTTCTTC. It translates to CAWSGAPGTGGREQFF. Drawing the rest from reference TRBV30 and TRBJ2-1, the complete variable domain is SQTIHQWPATLVQPVGSPLSLECTVEGTSNPNLYWYRQAAGRGLQLLFYSVGIGQISSEVPQNLSASRPQDRQFILSSKKLLLSDSGFYLCAWSGAPGTGGREQFFGPGTRLTVL.